The present entry profiles one TCR beta chain with its context. What antigen it recognizes has not been identified. Base qualities are missing; no much larger clone stands one base away. The run used an Illumina NovaSeq 6000. TCRalpha and TCRbeta cDNA libraries were constructed by 5'RACE with constant-segment primers, with sample barcodes and unique molecular identifiers being introduced. Trizol reagent was used to extract RNA from every sample. The libraries were amplified in two PCR steps, and the second step added a second sample barcode and Illumina TruSeq adapters. Sequencing of libraries was performed on an Illumina NovaSeq with 2 x 150 bp paired-end reads. The original methods were these. Demultiplexing of reads and collapsing into UMI-guided consensus sequences were performed with migec v1.2.7. With mixcr v2.1.11, UMI consensuses were aligned to TRA and TRB V and J templates and assembled into clonotypes. Clonotypes were classified as expanded or contracted when called significant by both edgeR and NoisET, with noise models trained on biological replicates. edgeR calls used a false discovery rate-adjusted p below 0.01 and a log2 fold-change threshold of 1. PCA with hierarchical clustering of max-normalized trajectories of the 1000 most abundant clonotypes was used as exploratory dynamics analysis. The CD4 or CD8 phenotype of responding clones was assigned using the separately sequenced CD4+ and CD8+ repertoires. The public sequencing data were trimmed at Q25 with fastp and processed into clonotypes with MiXCR by TCRdb, which kept only in-frame beta chains. Rows merge per CDR3 protein into single entries with the most common DNA and genes. For this entry, the V and J calls and clone size follow TCRdb and not the study's own pipeline. The sample includes approximately 290,000 distinct CDR3 sequences, with roughly a fifth observed a single time. The ten largest make up roughly 20% of the sample.

Ficoll-Paque density gradient centrifugation was the method used to isolate PBMCs. In the germline V gene, CDR1 corresponds to LGHNA and CDR2 to YNFKEQ. The CDR3 holds 14 amino acids from the cysteine to the phenylalanine. Only the CDR3 portion is preserved as DNA: 42 bases, with reading frame beginning at the first base. The V end gives up 8 bases and the J end 0 bases, leaving 0 bases in the junction not matched to a gene. This sample is part of a study of T-cell memory formation after mild COVID-19 (dated by TCRdb to the early 2020s). In the study overall: Most TCR sequence clusters were specific to one of the two donors. In a couple of donors, T-cell clones that expanded and contracted after mild COVID-19 were tracked by sequencing TCRalpha and TCRbeta repertoires over time. The cohort comprised two young, previously healthy adult volunteers, one female and one male. Findings and caveats that apply to the study as a whole: Only two mild cases were covered in the study, and larger cohorts including severe cases with pre-infection samples were considered necessary. Some responding clones were found in pre-infection memory, which suggests that pre-existing cross-reactive memory T cells took part in the SARS-CoV-2 response. The second-wave clones that peaked on day 37 were not confirmed to be SARS-CoV-2 specific. Contracting CD4+ clones were located mainly in the CM and EM memory subsets, whereas CD8+ clones were found to be enriched in EMRA. Clones that contracted from day 15 to 85 showed balanced CD4/CD8 phenotypes, whereas a second wave of clones that expanded from day 15 to 37 leaned towards CD4+.

The specimen was PBMCs or a T cell subset sorted from them (not recorded which). This clonotype was obtained from a man between 18 and 35 years old who had mild COVID-19 (a few samples of this study predate the infection). The sample titles of this study are shuffled in the database, so cell type and time point are left out; the donor was told from shared clones. The chain is encoded by TRBV4-2 joined to TRBJ2-2, and 10 bases in between align with TRBD1. In nucleotide form, the sequence is TGTGCCAGCGGACAGGGGGCGAACACCGGGGAGCTGTTTTTT. The translation is CASGQGANTGELFF.